The 29 T cell receptor beta chains reported below all come from one sample, sequenced in a study of blood T cell repertoires in COVID-19. Libraries were prepared by immunoSEQ multiplex PCR; TCRdb keeps only in-frame clonotypes and omits some of them. The sample lists roughly 73,000 clones, approximately 90% seen once, with about 1.3% in the top ten. Sequenced: peripheral blood. These receptors were collected from a human donor in a cohort sampled during active COVID-19.

J is TRBJ1-1 and V is TRBV5-5; D is possibly TRBD1 (5 bases). The CDR3 sequence is 14 residues long. V dropped 4 bases and J dropped 4 bases, with 14 bases sitting between them. Germline CDR1 reads SGHKS; CDR2 reads YYEKEE (reference sequence). CDR3 nucleotide sequence: TGTGCCAGCAGCCCCGGAAGGGGCCGCACTGAAGCTTTCTTT. It yields the protein CASSPGRGRTEAFF.

The chain has TRBV2 and TRBJ2-1; D remains unclear. Trimming shortened V by 1 base and J by 3 bases, and 7 bases separated the two germline ends. Germline CDR1 SNHLY, CDR2 FYNNEI. This CDR3 has 14 amino acids. The CDR3 loop reads CASSEVALYNEQFF. CDR3 coding DNA: TGTGCCAGCAGTGAAGTAGCACTCTACAATGAGCAGTTCTTC.

The chain uses TRBV5-6 and TRBJ2-5, with TRBD2 matching over 10 bases. Germline CDR1 reads SGHDT; CDR2 reads YYEEEE. The CDR3 consists of 16 residues. V was clipped by 1 base and J by 2 bases; unmatched bases: 5. CDR3 sequence (DNA): TGTGCCAGCAGCTTGAAGAGCGGGAGGGCACAAGAGACCCAGTACTTC. Translated: CASSLKSGRAQETQYF.

The V and J genes are TRBV24-1 and TRBJ2-4; D may be TRBD2 (6 bases). The CDR3 spans 15 residues. Per germline, CDR1 KGHDR and CDR2 SFDVKD. V lost 3 bases to trimming and J lost 8 bases, with 16 bases between them. DNA of the CDR3: TGTGCCACCAGTGATGAGGGCGTCTCGGGAGACATTCAGTACTTC. This sequence encodes CATSDEGVSGDIQYF.

This clone turned up a few times. The chain combines TRBV6-1 with TRBJ1-5; D call uncertain. V was shortened by 2 bases and J by 7 bases, with 12 bases between the two germline ends. This CDR3 has 14 residues. CDR1 MNHNS and CDR2 SASEGT come from the germline V gene. CDR3 region: CASSESLGTQPQHF. CDR3 DNA sequence: TGTGCCAGCAGTGAATCTCTCGGTACCCAGCCCCAGCATTTT.

The chain joins TRBV6-5 to TRBJ2-7, with D hard to call. Trimming shortened V by 6 bases and J by 5 bases, and 11 bases separated the two germline ends. The CDR3 loop spans 12 amino acids. CDR1 and CDR2 (germline): MNHEY, SVGAGI. The CDR3 coding sequence is TGTGCCAGCAGAAAAACCAGCGACGAGCAGTACTTC. Protein: CASRKTSDEQYF.

This chain links TRBV29-1 with TRBJ2-2, with 7 bases matching TRBD1. V was pared by 6 bases and J by 3 bases, with 7 bases of the junction left unmatched. Germline V gives CDR1 SQVTM, CDR2 ANQGSEA. The CDR3 covers 14 residues. The chain's CDR3 is CSVQRQGDTGELFF. In DNA form, the CDR3 reads TGCAGCGTACAACGACAGGGAGACACCGGGGAGCTGTTTTTT.

V and J are TRBV7-9 and TRBJ2-5; 11 bases line up with TRBD2. Germline V CDR1 and CDR2: SEHNR, FQNEAQ (reference sequence). The CDR3 length is 14 residues. The trim removed 5 bases at V and 5 bases at J, leaving 4 bases unmatched. Here the CDR3 reads CASSDSGRVETQYF. In DNA, the CDR3 is TGTGCCAGCAGCGATAGCGGGAGGGTCGAGACCCAGTACTTC.

The V call is TRBV27, the J call TRBJ2-7; weak D call: TRBD2 (6 bases). Germline V CDR1 and CDR2: MNHEY, SMNVEV (reference sequence). This CDR3 has 14 amino acids. V lost 2 bases and J 2 bases, leaving 10 bases between the germline ends. CDR3 sequence: CASSLGGPAYEQYF. Written as DNA, the CDR3 is TGTGCCAGCAGTTTAGGAGGGCCGGCCTACGAGCAGTACTTC.

In its sample, this clone was seen once. The chain carries TRBV11-2 and TRBJ2-7; 7 positions agree with TRBD1. V trimming: 6 bases; J trimming: 1 base; junction bases outside the gene matches: 3. The V gene's germline CDR1 is SGHAT and CDR2 FQNNGV. There are 13 residues in the CDR3. The CDR3 loop is CASSDRVSYEQYV. The CDR3 bases are TGTGCCAGCAGTGACAGGGTTTCCTACGAGCAGTACGTC.

This rearrangement joins TRBV4-1 to TRBJ2-5; the match to TRBD1 covers 8 bases. V lost 0 bases to trimming and J lost 5 bases; unmatched junction nucleotides: 11. Germline V gene data show CDR1 as MGHRA and CDR2 as YSYEKL. The CDR3 extends over 17 amino acids. DNA of the CDR3: TGCGCCAGCAGCCAAGACGGGTCGTCAGGGGGCCGGGAGACCCAGTACTTC. Protein product: CASSQDGSSGGRETQYF.

The V call is TRBV28, the J call TRBJ1-1; TRBD1 might be the D (6 bases). The CDR3 is made up of 11 amino acids. V was pared by 3 bases and J by 12 bases, with 11 bases between. CDR1 MDHEN and CDR2 SYDVKM come from the germline V gene. CDR3 bases: TGTGCCAGCAGTTTCCGGGGGGCGACTTTCTTT. It translates to CASSFRGATFF.

The chain employs TRBV28 and TRBJ1-2; TRBD1 might be the D (6 bases). Germline CDR1 MDHEN, CDR2 SYDVKM. V was pared by 8 bases and J by 5 bases, with 18 bases between. The CDR3 extends over 14 amino acids. The CDR3 DNA reads TGTGCCAGCCGTCCCAAAACAGGGTGGTATGGCTACACCTTC. Its translation: CASRPKTGWYGYTF.

On this clone: Other nucleotide sequences from this sample produce the same CDR3. The chain recombines TRBV5-1 with TRBJ2-5; perhaps TRBD2 as D (5 bases). CDR1 and CDR2 (germline): SGHRS, YFSETQ. The CDR3 is 14 amino acids. V was shortened by 0 bases and J by 5 bases, with 11 bases between the two germline ends. The CDR3 loop is CASSLVGGGETQYF. The CDR3 nucleotides read TGCGCCAGCAGCTTGGTCGGAGGCGGCGAGACCCAGTACTTC.

V usage is TRBV25-1 and J usage is TRBJ2-5; 10 nucleotides agree with TRBD2. Germline V gene data show CDR1 as MGHDK and CDR2 as SYGVNS. The V segment lost 3 bases and the J segment 5 bases; nucleotides outside the gene matches: 6. CDR3 length: 15 residues. Here the CDR3 reads CASSEASGSEETQYF. In DNA, the CDR3 is TGTGCCAGCAGTGAGGCTAGCGGGAGCGAGGAGACCCAGTACTTC.

The chain joins TRBV5-1 to TRBJ1-3; 9 nucleotides align to TRBD1. Germline V gives CDR1 SGHRS, CDR2 YFSETQ. The CDR3 is 15 residues long. The V segment lost 0 bases and the J segment 2 bases; nucleotides outside the gene matches: 0. The CDR3 sequence: CASSLDRGPGNTIYF. Written as DNA, the CDR3 is TGCGCCAGCAGCTTGGACAGGGGGCCTGGAAACACCATATATTTT.

The J gene is TRBJ2-5, the V gene TRBV3-1 (or the pseudogene TRBV3-2), with 10 bases fitting TRBD2. CDR1 is LGHDT and CDR2 is YNNKEL in the germline V gene (reference sequence). There are 15 residues in the CDR3. V was pared by 7 bases and J by 5 bases, with 10 bases of the junction left unmatched. The CDR3 DNA sequence: TGTGCCAGCAAGCGGCTAGCGGGAGAGTGGGAGACCCAGTACTTC. The encoded protein is CASKRLAGEWETQYF.

The rearrangement joins TRBV30 to TRBJ2-6, with a possible D match to TRBD2 (6 bases). Germline CDR1 GTSNPN, CDR2 SVGIG (reference sequence). Trimming removed 5 bases from V and 0 bases from J, with 11 bases in between. CDR3 length: 15 residues. The CDR3 bases are TGTGCCTGGTCCCCCGGGGGCTCTGGGGCCAACGTCCTGACTTTC. Amino acids: CAWSPGGSGANVLTF. Full variable domain (remainder filled in from reference TRBV30 and TRBJ2-6): SQTIHQWPATLVQPVGSPLSLECTVEGTSNPNLYWYRQAAGRGLQLLFYSVGIGQISSEVPQNLSASRPQDRQFILSSKKLLLSDSGFYLCAWSPGGSGANVLTFGAGSRLTVL.

This chain links TRBV15 with TRBJ2-5; tentatively, D is TRBD1 (6 bases). The CDR3 runs to 15 residues. Germline loops: CDR1 LNHNV, CDR2 YYDKDF (reference sequence). Trimming cost V 0 bases and J 2 bases, with 10 bases left between them. CDR3 region: CATSRDQDRQETQYF. The CDR3 DNA is TGTGCCACCAGCAGAGATCAGGACAGACAAGAGACCCAGTACTTC. Together with reference TRBV15 and TRBJ2-5, the CDR3 gives the full variable domain: DAMVIQNPRYQVTQFGKPVTLSCSQTLNHNVMYWYQQKSSQAPKLLFHYYDKDFNNEADTPDNFQSRRPNTSFCFLDIRSPGLGDTAMYLCATSRDQDRQETQYFGPGTRLLVL.

V gene TRBV5-1 combines with J gene TRBJ2-3; perhaps TRBD2 as D (6 bases). CDR3 size: 14 residues. V lost 7 bases and J lost 0, with 12 bases in between. The germline V gene encodes CDR1 SGHRS and CDR2 YFSETQ. CDR3 loop: CASGGKTSTDTQYF. The CDR3, as DNA: TGCGCCAGCGGGGGGAAGACAAGCACAGATACGCAGTATTTT. Full variable domain (remainder filled in from reference TRBV5-1 and TRBJ2-3): KAGVTQTPRYLIKTRGQQVTLSCSPISGHRSVSWYQQTPGQGLQFLFEYFSETQRNKGNFPGRFSGRQFSNSRSEMNVSTLELGDSALYLCASGGKTSTDTQYFGPGTRLTVL.

V is TRBV7-9 and J is TRBJ1-4, with D unclear. V gave up 4 bases and J gave up 8 bases, with 8 bases separating them. This CDR3 has 12 amino acids. CDR1 is SEHNR, CDR2 FQNEAQ, per germline (reference sequence). CDR3 residues: CASSSGWEKLFF. CDR3 coding DNA: TGTGCCAGCAGCTCTGGCTGGGAAAAACTGTTTTTT.

The chain recombines TRBV2 with TRBJ2-3; TRBD2 might be the D (6 bases). Trimming pared 7 bases from V and 5 bases from J, leaving 16 bases between. Per germline, CDR1 SNHLY and CDR2 FYNNEI. The CDR3 has 14 residues. CDR3 DNA sequence: TGTGCCAGCATTAGGGACTCCTGGGGAGATACGCAGTATTTT. This gives the protein CASIRDSWGDTQYF.

This clone was seen a few times. The chain has TRBV19 and TRBJ2-5; D possibly corresponds to TRBD2 (6 bases). Trimming removed 3 bases from V and 4 bases from J, with 12 bases in between. Germline assignment: CDR1 LNHDA and CDR2 SQIVND (reference sequence). The length of the CDR3 is 14 residues. The CDR3 DNA follows: TGTGCCAGTAGTATGGGGACTTCGCCAGAGACCCAGTACTTC. Protein sequence: CASSMGTSPETQYF.

A few counts support this clone. The chain is built from TRBV10-3 and TRBJ2-2; the D gene is possibly TRBD1 (6 bases). CDR3 length equals 14 residues. Looked up from germline, CDR1 is ENHRY and CDR2 is SYGVKD. The V gene lost 6 bases and the J gene lost 4 bases, with 12 bases spanning the gap. The CDR3: CAISKDRVTGELFF. The CDR3 DNA reads TGTGCCATCAGCAAGGACAGAGTCACCGGGGAGCTGTTTTTT.

The DNA of the CDR3 is TGTGCCAGCATGACTAGCGGGAGATCCGGAGATACGCAGTATTTT. As protein: CASMTSGRSGDTQYF. V gene TRBV2 combines with J gene TRBJ2-3; TRBD2 aligns across 12 bases. There are 15 residues in the CDR3. CDR1 and CDR2 from the germline V gene are SNHLY and FYNNEI. Germline trimming cut 7 bases from V and 5 bases from J; bases unmatched to any gene: 7.

This clone was seen just once. The chain has TRBV7-2 and TRBJ2-5, with D unclear. CDR3 length: 13 residues. V was trimmed by 2 bases and J by 2 bases, leaving 6 bases between them. In germline, CDR1 is SGHTA, CDR2 FQGNSA. CDR3 sequence (DNA): TGTGCCAGCAGCTTAATACAGCAAGAGACCCAGTACTTC. Its protein product is CASSLIQQETQYF.

V usage is TRBV3-1 (or the pseudogene TRBV3-2) and J usage is TRBJ2-5; 7 bases line up with TRBD2. CDR1 is LGHDT, CDR2 YNNKEL, per germline (reference sequence). The CDR3 contains 14 residues. V was clipped by 4 bases and J by 3 bases; unmatched bases: 5. CDR3 nucleotide sequence: TGTGCCAGCAGCCTCTCAGCGGGAAAAGAGACCCAGTACTTC. This encodes CASSLSAGKETQYF.

The chain recombines TRBV7-6 with TRBJ2-5; TRBD1 aligns across 7 bases. This CDR3 spans 14 amino acids. The germline V gene has CDR1 SGHVS and CDR2 FNYEAQ. After removal of 3 bases from V and 1 base from J, the junction contained 2 bases not matched to a gene. The chain's CDR3 is CASSFDRAQETQYF. The CDR3 DNA reads as TGTGCCAGCAGCTTCGACAGGGCCCAAGAGACCCAGTACTTC. Complete variable domain (other parts from reference TRBV7-6 and TRBJ2-5): GAGVSQSPRYKVTKRGQDVALRCDPISGHVSLYWYRQALGQGPEFLTYFNYEAQQDKSGLPNDRFSAERPEGSISTLTIQRTEQRDSAMYRCASSFDRAQETQYFGPGTRLLVL.

The chain recombines TRBV5-4 with TRBJ2-5; D is perhaps TRBD1 (6 bases). With 4 bases removed from V and 2 bases from J, the gap between germline ends came to 12 bases. The CDR3 is made up of 14 amino acids. Germline CDR1 reads SGHNT; CDR2 reads YYREEE (reference sequence). In DNA, the CDR3 is TGTGCCAGCAGCCCCGGACAGACACAAGAGACCCAGTACTTC. Translated, it gives CASSPGQTQETQYF.